This TCR beta chain was observed in a study of T cell responses to AZD1222 COVID-19 vaccine. Points from the study as a whole: Across spike, vaccine-associated CD4 TCRs were found, dominant at 160-218 and 743-854. Spike-specific TCR breadth and depth were elevated following two AZD1222 doses.

This clone is a singleton in its sample. Its antigen is unidentified. The assay was immunoSEQ multiplex PCR, and TCRdb's table has in-frame clones only and misses some. The sample comprises about 110,000 clones, roughly 86% of which are singletons, and approximately 3.3% rests with the top ten. The CDR3 is 13 residues long. Looked up from germline, CDR1 is MNHNY and CDR2 is SVGAGI (reference sequence). V lost 6 bases and J 0 bases, leaving 8 bases between the germline ends. The source was peripheral blood, collected on day 0 of AZD1222 vaccination. The genes are TRBV6-6 and TRBJ2-5; a possible D gene is TRBD1 (5 bases). The receptor's source is an adult in good health. CDR3: CASSRQHQETQYF. Here the CDR3 DNA reads TGTGCCAGCAGCAGACAGCACCAAGAGACCCAGTACTTC.